The sequence of this TCR beta chain was determined in a study of OX40 agonist ivuxolimab in advanced cancers. Profiled with immunoSEQ multiplex PCR; TCRdb holds only in-frame clones, not every one. The sample lists approximately 15,000 clones; approximately 70% were seen once. The V and J ends lost 6 bases and 1 base respectively, with 10 bases between them. CDR1 is MDHEN and CDR2 is SYDVKM in the germline V gene. The CDR3 contains 13 residues. This clone has just one count. The sample contains more than one DNA sequence encoding this CDR3. The TCR was taken from an adult with an advanced solid tumor such as melanoma, head and neck, liver or kidney cancer. The chain combines TRBV28 with TRBJ2-7, with a tentative D call TRBD1 (6 bases). The sample was CD4+ or CD8+ T cells sorted from blood, taken in a trial of the OX40 agonist ivuxolimab. CDR3 coding DNA: TGTGCCAGCAGCCTAACAGGGTCCTACGAGCAGTACTTC. Its protein is CASSLTGSYEQYF.